One and the same sample provided the 29 T cell receptor beta chains below, sequenced in a study of blood T cell repertoires in COVID-19 (dated by TCRdb to between 2020 and 2021). The protocol used for the library was the immunoSEQ multiplex PCR assay. Here the immuneACCESS table is served through TCRdb, limited to in-frame sequences with V and J called. Missing clones are a known gap in these copies; in checked studies unresolved V genes cover under half, and the rest lacks a known reason. The sample yields 110,000 to 150,000 clones; about 80% were counted once. About 6% of the sample is held by the ten biggest clonotypes. The sample consisted of PBMCs or T cells enriched from blood (not recorded which). The receptor source for this set is a woman aged 45 to 65 who had recovered from COVID-19.

The V and J genes are TRBV28 and TRBJ1-1; D gene unclear. Germline assignment: CDR1 MDHEN and CDR2 SYDVKM. Deletions cut 8 bases from V and 4 bases from J, with 11 bases between. This CDR3 is built from 12 residues. The CDR3 spells CASLGFGTEAFF. The CDR3, as DNA: TGTGCCAGCCTCGGTTTCGGCACTGAAGCTTTCTTT.

This clone was seen just once. This chain joins TRBV12-3 or TRBV12-4 and TRBJ1-6; D is undetermined. V dropped 5 bases and J dropped 7 bases, with 9 bases sitting between them. This CDR3 is 13 amino acids long. In DNA, the CDR3 is TGTGCCAGCAGTCAGCAACAGAATTCACCCCTCCACTTT. It specifies CASSQQQNSPLHF.

This clone has only one observation. This chain links TRBV10-3 with TRBJ1-2; no clear D. The V gene's germline CDR1 is ENHRY and CDR2 SYGVKD. Trimming pared 3 bases from V and 2 bases from J, leaving 10 bases between. The CDR3 totals 14 residues. Written as DNA, the CDR3 is TGTGCCATCAGTGACGCGGGCCCCAACTATGGCTACACCTTC. Protein sequence: CAISDAGPNYGYTF.

The chain uses TRBV7-2 and TRBJ1-4; 8 nucleotides align to TRBD1. Germline V gene data show CDR1 as SGHTA and CDR2 as FQGNSA. J lost 7 bases, V lost 1 base, and 14 bases had no gene match. The CDR3 totals 18 residues. CDR3 nucleotide sequence: TGTGCCAGCAGCTTAGTAGGGACAGGCACCAGCGTCGGTGAAAAACTGTTTTTT. Translating gives CASSLVGTGTSVGEKLFF.

The rearrangement links TRBV3-1 (or the pseudogene TRBV3-2) to TRBJ1-4; D remains ambiguous. V was shortened by 1 base and J by 8 bases, with 11 bases between the two germline ends. Germline V gene sequence: CDR1 LGHDT, CDR2 YNNKEL (reference sequence). The length of the CDR3 is 14 residues. Here the CDR3 DNA reads TGTGCCAGCAGCCAAGCGAACAGTATGGAAAAACTGTTTTTT. Translated: CASSQANSMEKLFF.

CDR3 amino acids: CASSPTRDSGEQYV. The CDR3 DNA follows: TGTGCCAGCAGCCCAACACGGGACAGCGGTGAGCAGTACGTC. The V gene is TRBV28, the J gene TRBJ2-7; 7 bases match TRBD1. The length of the CDR3 is 14 residues. Germline V lookup: CDR1 MDHEN, CDR2 SYDVKM. Trimming at V came to 6 bases and at J to 7 bases, leaving 12 bases not matched to a gene.

V gene TRBV7-8 combines with J gene TRBJ2-7; 9 bases match TRBD1. With 3 bases clipped from V and 4 bases from J, the junction kept 7 bases outside the gene matches. Germline V gene sequence: CDR1 SGHVS, CDR2 FQNEAQ. The CDR3 consists of 15 residues. The CDR3 sequence is CASSLGTGPLYEQYV. The CDR3 nucleotides read TGTGCCAGCAGCTTGGGGACAGGGCCCCTTTACGAGCAGTACGTC.

In its sample, this clone was seen once. The CDR3 here is CASSMATGNYGYTF. CDR3 sequence (DNA): TGTGCCAGTAGTATGGCGACAGGAAACTATGGCTACACCTTC. J is TRBJ1-2 and V is TRBV19; D may be TRBD1 (6 bases). CDR3 size: 14 residues. The germline CDR1 and CDR2 sequences are LNHDA and SQIVND (reference sequence). Trimming took off 3 bases at V and 2 bases at J, with 10 bases between the two ends.

The rearrangement joins TRBV7-9 to TRBJ1-1; unclear D gene. Germline CDR1 SEHNR, CDR2 FQNEAQ (reference sequence). CDR3 length: 18 residues. With 1 base removed from V and 2 bases from J, the gap between germline ends came to 20 bases. CDR3 residues: CASSLGRRRMTSNTEAFF. The CDR3 coding sequence is TGTGCCAGCAGCTTAGGTAGGCGCAGAATGACAAGCAACACTGAAGCTTTCTTT.

The V and J genes are TRBV14 and TRBJ2-1; weak D call: TRBD1 (6 bases). This CDR3 is built from 15 residues. The germline V gene encodes CDR1 SGHDN and CDR2 FVKESK. Trimming pared 2 bases from V and 1 base from J, leaving 9 bases between. DNA for the CDR3: TGTGCCAGCAGCCAAAAACAGGGATCCTACAATGAGCAGTTCTTC. Protein sequence: CASSQKQGSYNEQFF.

This clone showed up just a few times. The same CDR3 can be traced to other DNA sequences in this sample. The rearrangement joins TRBV5-1 to TRBJ2-3; 8 bases fit TRBD1. V was pared by 4 bases and J by 3 bases, with 4 bases of the junction left unmatched. Germline CDR1 SGHRS, CDR2 YFSETQ. The CDR3 is 14 amino acids. The CDR3 nucleotides are TGCGCCAGCAGCCTGGACAGGGCTACAGATACGCAGTATTTT. Protein product: CASSLDRATDTQYF.

The gene calls are TRBV28 and TRBJ1-5; TRBD1 might be the D (6 bases). The CDR3 sequence is 16 residues long. V lost 1 base to trimming and J lost 2 bases, with 12 bases between them. The germline CDR1 and CDR2 sequences are MDHEN and SYDVKM. CDR3 sequence (DNA): TGTGCCAGCAGTTTATTATCAGGGGAAGGCAATCAGCCCCAGCATTTT. It specifies CASSLLSGEGNQPQHF.

V is TRBV6-5 and J is TRBJ1-4; 10 nucleotides match TRBD1. Germline V gene sequence: CDR1 MNHEY, CDR2 SVGAGI. The CDR3 spans 15 residues. V lost 10 bases to trimming and J lost 4 bases; unmatched junction nucleotides: 9. CDR3 residues: CATHRTGGFNEKLFF. In nucleotides, the CDR3 is TGTGCCACCCACAGGACAGGGGGGTTTAATGAAAAACTGTTTTTT.

The chain couples TRBV3-1 (or the pseudogene TRBV3-2) to TRBJ2-1; 7 bases map to TRBD2. The CDR3 has 15 amino acids. The V segment lost 6 bases and the J segment 4 bases; nucleotides outside the gene matches: 9. Germline V gene data show CDR1 as LGHDT and CDR2 as YNNKEL (reference sequence). The CDR3 region is CASRPRGGGYNEQFF. DNA of the CDR3: TGTGCCAGCAGGCCTCGAGGCGGGGGATACAATGAGCAGTTCTTC.

The chain uses TRBV5-5 and TRBJ2-2; 11 bases fit TRBD2. Germline lookup yields CDR1 SGHKS and CDR2 YYEKEE (reference sequence). The CDR3 covers 15 residues. V dropped 2 bases and J dropped 6; count of bases not matched to a gene: 3. In DNA form, the CDR3 reads TGTGCCAGCAGCTTTCTAGCGGGGGGTCCCGGGGAGCTGTTTTTT. Translating it yields CASSFLAGGPGELFF.

The table lists this clone with a count of one. The chain has TRBV2 and TRBJ1-1, with a possible D match to TRBD1 (5 bases). This CDR3 region has 15 residues. The germline V and J ends were trimmed by 2 bases and 0 bases, with 10 bases remaining between them. The germline gives CDR1 SNHLY, CDR2 FYNNEI. The CDR3 coding sequence is TGTGCCAGCAGTGAAAGTAGGGGAATGAACACTGAAGCTTTCTTT. Its translation: CASSESRGMNTEAFF.

CDR3 amino acids: CATSEPGESSYNEQFF. CDR3 DNA sequence: TGTGCCACCAGCGAGCCTGGGGAGAGCTCCTACAATGAGCAGTTCTTC. The chain is built from TRBV24-1 and TRBJ2-1, with a weak D call TRBD2 (5 bases). The CDR3 runs to 16 residues. The V end lost 7 bases, the J end lost 0 bases, and 15 bases lay between the germline ends. Germline V gene sequence: CDR1 KGHDR, CDR2 SFDVKD.

The chain links TRBV27 to TRBJ1-4, with a possible D match to TRBD1 (5 bases). Germline CDR1 is MNHEY and CDR2 is SMNVEV (reference sequence). This CDR3 is built from 16 residues. V gave up 3 bases and J gave up 0 bases, with 11 bases separating them. CDR3 sequence reads: CASSFLRGSTNEKLFF. CDR3 DNA sequence: TGTGCCAGCAGTTTCTTAAGGGGCTCAACTAATGAAAAACTGTTTTTT.

Written as DNA, the CDR3 is TGTGCCAGCAGCACACCACTAGCGTCCTCCTACAATGAGCAGTTCTTC. This gives the protein CASSTPLASSYNEQFF. The V and J genes are TRBV7-9 and TRBJ2-1; 7 nucleotides line up with TRBD2. Germline-derived CDR1 and CDR2 are SEHNR and FQNEAQ (reference sequence). Trimming cost V 5 bases and J 0 bases; bases outside gene matches: 7. This CDR3 spans 16 amino acids.

This clone has a handful of counts. The J gene is TRBJ1-6, the V gene TRBV27; TRBD1 matches 10 bases. This CDR3 spans 16 amino acids. V lost 5 bases and J lost 7; bases outside the gene matches: 8. Germline V gives CDR1 MNHEY, CDR2 SMNVEV (reference sequence). The CDR3 here is CASSLGQGLENSPLHF. The CDR3 nucleotides are TGTGCCAGCAGTCTGGGACAGGGGTTGGAGAATTCACCCCTCCACTTT.

The rearrangement links TRBV5-1 to TRBJ2-5; 10 bases are shared with TRBD1. Germline V CDR1 and CDR2: SGHRS, YFSETQ. After removal of 4 bases from V and 4 bases from J, the junction contained 4 bases not matched to a gene. The CDR3 loop spans 14 amino acids. CDR3 amino acids: CASSLGQGIETQYF. In DNA form, the CDR3 reads TGCGCCAGCAGCCTGGGACAGGGGATAGAGACCCAGTACTTC.

This clone was counted only a few times. The gene calls are TRBV6-5 and TRBJ1-2; D is perhaps TRBD1 (6 bases). Germline lookup yields CDR1 MNHEY and CDR2 SVGAGI. Trimming shortened V by 7 bases and J by 1 base, and 10 bases separated the two germline ends. CDR3 length: 13 residues. CDR3 in DNA: TGTGCCAGCACCAACAGGGTTAACTATGGCTACACCTTC. Encoded protein: CASTNRVNYGYTF.

This clone was detected once. This chain uses TRBV19 with TRBJ1-1; 7 bases map to TRBD1. This CDR3 is built from 15 residues. CDR1 LNHDA and CDR2 SQIVND come from the germline V gene (reference sequence). V shed 5 bases and J 4 bases; nucleotides not matched to a gene: 10. This CDR3 reads CASSPYRGEGTEAFF. In DNA, the CDR3 is TGTGCCAGTAGTCCCTACAGGGGTGAGGGCACTGAAGCTTTCTTT.

V usage is TRBV2 and J usage is TRBJ2-5, with 15 bases matching TRBD2. CDR1 is SNHLY and CDR2 is FYNNEI in the germline V gene. With 8 bases clipped from V and 4 bases from J, the junction kept 2 bases outside the gene matches. The CDR3 consists of 14 residues. CDR3 residues: CASRTSGGVETQYF. The CDR3 DNA follows: TGTGCCAGCCGGACTAGCGGGGGGGTAGAGACCCAGTACTTC.

This clone was seen only once. The V and J genes are TRBV6-5 and TRBJ1-5; 10 nucleotides match TRBD1. The length of the CDR3 is 15 residues. Germline V CDR1 and CDR2: MNHEY, SVGAGI. V shed 9 bases and J 6 bases; nucleotides not matched to a gene: 11. The CDR3 nucleotides read TGTGCCAGTTCTAAGGACAGGGGGACCAGTCAGCCCCAGCATTTT. Translating gives CASSKDRGTSQPQHF.

This clone was counted a few times. The J gene is TRBJ2-1, the V gene TRBV4-1, with 9 positions matching TRBD1. The V gene end was trimmed by 4 bases and the J gene end by 16 bases; junction bases not matched to a gene: 17. Germline CDR1 is MGHRA and CDR2 is YSYEKL. This CDR3 spans 15 amino acids. The chain's CDR3 is CASSRSNRPDRGEFF. The CDR3 DNA sequence: TGCGCCAGCAGCCGATCGAATCGACCGGACAGGGGAGAATTCTTC.

A single count supports this clone. The chain has TRBV28 and TRBJ1-5; maybe TRBD1 (6 bases). V was trimmed by 6 bases and J by 1 base, leaving 16 bases between them. Germline values: CDR1 MDHEN, CDR2 SYDVKM. This CDR3 comprises 16 residues. CDR3 sequence reads: CASRERQAWSNQPQHF. The CDR3 DNA is TGTGCCAGCAGAGAAAGACAGGCGTGGAGCAATCAGCCCCAGCATTTT.

The chain has TRBV7-9 and TRBJ1-5; tentatively, D is TRBD1 (6 bases). CDR3 size: 13 residues. Deletions cut 5 bases from V and 6 bases from J, with 11 bases between. Germline assignment: CDR1 SEHNR and CDR2 FQNEAQ (reference sequence). CDR3: CASSPRDIQPQHF. CDR3 DNA sequence: TGTGCCAGCAGCCCAAGGGACATTCAGCCCCAGCATTTT.

The sample holds one count of this clone. The chain carries TRBV15 and TRBJ1-6; 9 nucleotides line up with TRBD1. The CDR3 contains 16 residues. With 5 bases clipped from V and 7 bases from J, the junction kept 9 bases outside the gene matches. Per germline, CDR1 LNHNV and CDR2 YYDKDF (reference sequence). CDR3 loop: CATSPHPGQGNSPLHF. The DNA for the CDR3 is TGTGCCACCAGCCCTCACCCGGGACAGGGCAATTCACCCCTCCACTTT.